Listed below are T cell receptor beta chains from one sample, sequenced in a study of T-cell reconstitution after alpha-beta-depleted transplantation in children. MiXCR, run by TCRdb on the PCR reads, gives a single entry per CDR3 protein. The repertoire has about a million distinct CDR3 sequences, about 29% of them found once; the top ten carry approximately 30%. Sequencing used PBMCs, mostly from graft donor cells, obtained 360 days after TCRalphabeta/CD19-depleted stem cell transplant. The receptors derive from a boy less than two years old who had a stem cell transplant for SCID, so the T cells may come from the graft donor. Each CDR3 is given with its conserved first and last residue. A D gene is named only where the DNA matches it firmly. A clone size is listed for some rows: how often the clone was seen (once, few, many), or a class if it is expanded.

>-|TRBJ2-3|TRBV12-3/TRBV12-4|-
TGTGCCAGCAGTTTACAGGGTGTATGGGCAGATACGCAGTATTTT
CASSLQGVWADTQYF
>few|TRBJ2-1|TRBV13|TRBD1
TGTGCCAGCAGCTTTTTGACAGGGGTCTACAATGAGCAGTTCTTC
CASSFLTGVYNEQFF
>-|TRBJ2-7|TRBV11-2|-
TGTGCCAGCAGCTTAGACCGGGCCCTCTACGAGCAGTACTTC
CASSLDRALYEQYF
>-|TRBJ2-6|TRBV27|-
TGTGCCAGCAGTGACATCTCTGGGGCCAACGTCCTGACTTTC
CASSDISGANVLTF
>-|TRBJ2-5|TRBV12-3/TRBV12-4|-
TGTGCCAGCAGATCGAACAGGGCTCGGGAGACCCAGTACTTC
CASRSNRARETQYF
>-|TRBJ2-1|TRBV7-2|TRBD1
TGTGCCAGCAGCCACGGACAGGCCAGGGGTGAGCAGTTCTTC
CASSHGQARGEQFF
>few|TRBJ1-1|TRBV10-3|TRBD1
TGTGCCATCAGTGACCTCGGGACAGCATATGAAGCTTTCTTT
CAISDLGTAYEAFF
>-|TRBJ2-1|TRBV2|TRBD2
TGTGCCAGCAGTGATGAGCGGGGGGGCAAGGTTGAGCAGTTCTTC
CASSDERGGKVEQFF
>-|TRBJ2-2|TRBV10-3|TRBD1
TGTGCCTCATCGGGACAGGGGGTCACCGGGGAGCTGTTTTTT
CASSGQGVTGELFF
>-|TRBJ2-3|TRBV9|TRBD1
TGTGCCAGCAGCGTTCAGGGGGATCACACAGATACGCAGTATTTT
CASSVQGDHTDTQYF
>many|TRBJ2-3|TRBV7-7|TRBD2
TGTGCCAGCAGCCCTAGCGGGGGAGGGGATACGCAGTATTTT
CASSPSGGGDTQYF
>few|TRBJ2-5|TRBV12-3/TRBV12-4|-
TGTGCCAGCAGTTTGTCAGCACAAGAGACCCAGTACTTC
CASSLSAQETQYF
>few|TRBJ2-5|TRBV12-3/TRBV12-4|TRBD2
TGTGCCAGCAGTCCACTAGCGGGGGGGTGGGTGACCCAGTACTTC
CASSPLAGGWVTQYF
>-|TRBJ2-7|TRBV12-3/TRBV12-4|TRBD1
TGTGCCAGCAGTCAGACGGGACAGGGCTACGAGCAGTACTTC
CASSQTGQGYEQYF
>-|TRBJ2-1|TRBV20-1|TRBD2
TGCAGTGCTAGAGATCGCAGACTAGCGGGGGGTTATGAGCAGTTCTTC
CSARDRRLAGGYEQFF
>-|TRBJ2-3|TRBV5-5|TRBD1
TGTGCCAGCAGCCCGGACAGGATTCGCACAGATACGCAGTATTTT
CASSPDRIRTDTQYF
>many|TRBJ2-3|TRBV5-5|TRBD1
TGTGCCAGCAGACCAGGGGGCAACACAGATACGCAGTATTTT
CASRPGGNTDTQYF
>-|TRBJ2-7|TRBV7-6|TRBD1
TGTGCCAGCAGCTTAAAGCCAGGGACAGGGATCCCCTACGAGCAGTACTTC
CASSLKPGTGIPYEQYF
>many|TRBJ2-2|TRBV15|-
TGTGCCACCAGCAGAGATGAGCGACCGCTGAACACCGGGGAGCTGTTTTTT
CATSRDERPLNTGELFF
>-|TRBJ1-2|TRBV20-1|TRBD1
TGCAGTGCTAGAGAAGACAGGGAGATTGATGGCTACACCTTC
CSAREDREIDGYTF
>many|TRBJ1-2|TRBV29-1|-
TGCAGCGTCGCAGGGGTCTATGGCTACACCTTC
CSVAGVYGYTF
>few|TRBJ1-2|TRBV7-3|-
TGTGCCAGCAGCTTAATTCCAGACTATGGCTACACCTTC
CASSLIPDYGYTF
>few|TRBJ2-7|TRBV5-1|TRBD2
TGCGCCAGCAGCCAATCCACTAGCGGACGCTCCTACGAGCAGTACTTC
CASSQSTSGRSYEQYF